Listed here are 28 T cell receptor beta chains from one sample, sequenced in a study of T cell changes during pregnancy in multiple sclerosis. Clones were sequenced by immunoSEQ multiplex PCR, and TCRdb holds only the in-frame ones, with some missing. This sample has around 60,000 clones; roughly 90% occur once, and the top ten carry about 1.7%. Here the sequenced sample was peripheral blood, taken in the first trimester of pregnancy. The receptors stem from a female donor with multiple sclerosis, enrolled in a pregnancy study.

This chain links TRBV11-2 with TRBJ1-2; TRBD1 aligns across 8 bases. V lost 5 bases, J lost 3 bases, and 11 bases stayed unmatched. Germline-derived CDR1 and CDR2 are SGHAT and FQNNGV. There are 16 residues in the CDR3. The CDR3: CASSVFSGTGDYGYTF. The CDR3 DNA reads TGTGCCAGCAGCGTTTTCTCCGGGACAGGTGACTATGGCTACACCTTC.

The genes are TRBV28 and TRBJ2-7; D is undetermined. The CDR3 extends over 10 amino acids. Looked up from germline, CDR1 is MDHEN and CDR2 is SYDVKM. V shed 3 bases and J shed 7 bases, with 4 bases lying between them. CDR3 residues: CASSFIEQYF. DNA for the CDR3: TGTGCCAGCAGTTTTATTGAGCAGTACTTC.

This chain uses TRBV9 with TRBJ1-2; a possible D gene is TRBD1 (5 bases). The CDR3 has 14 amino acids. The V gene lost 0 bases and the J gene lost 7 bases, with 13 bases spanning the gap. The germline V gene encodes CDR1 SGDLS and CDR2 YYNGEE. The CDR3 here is CASSVGAGESGYTF. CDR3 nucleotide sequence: TGTGCCAGCAGCGTAGGTGCGGGGGAGAGTGGCTACACCTTC.

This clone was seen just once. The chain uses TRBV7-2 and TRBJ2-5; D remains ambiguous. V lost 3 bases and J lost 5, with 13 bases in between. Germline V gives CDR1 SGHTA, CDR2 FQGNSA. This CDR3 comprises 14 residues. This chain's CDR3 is CASSLNPARETQYF. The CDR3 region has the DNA TGTGCCAGCAGCTTGAACCCTGCGCGGGAGACCCAGTACTTC.

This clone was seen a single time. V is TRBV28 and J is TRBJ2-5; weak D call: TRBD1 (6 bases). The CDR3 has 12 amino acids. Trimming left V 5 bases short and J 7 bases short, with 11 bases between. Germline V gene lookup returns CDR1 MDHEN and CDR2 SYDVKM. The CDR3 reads CASSPGQMTQYF. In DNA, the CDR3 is TGTGCCAGCAGTCCCGGACAGATGACCCAGTACTTC.

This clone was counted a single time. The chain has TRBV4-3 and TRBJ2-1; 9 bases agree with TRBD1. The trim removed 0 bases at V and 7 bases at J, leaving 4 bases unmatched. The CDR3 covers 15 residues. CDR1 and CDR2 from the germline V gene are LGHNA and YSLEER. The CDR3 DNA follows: TGCGCCAGCAGCCAAGAAGGGACAGGGTCGAATGAGCAGTTCTTC. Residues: CASSQEGTGSNEQFF.

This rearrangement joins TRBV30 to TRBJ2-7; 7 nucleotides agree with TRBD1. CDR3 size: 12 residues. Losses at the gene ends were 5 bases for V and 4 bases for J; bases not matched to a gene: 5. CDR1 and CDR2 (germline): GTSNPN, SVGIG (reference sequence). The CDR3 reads CAWAATGYEQYF. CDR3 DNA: TGTGCCTGGGCTGCGACAGGGTACGAGCAGTACTTC. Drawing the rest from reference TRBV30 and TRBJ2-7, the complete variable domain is SQTIHQWPATLVQPVGSPLSLECTVEGTSNPNLYWYRQAAGRGLQLLFYSVGIGQISSEVPQNLSASRPQDRQFILSSKKLLLSDSGFYLCAWAATGYEQYFGPGTRLTVT.

The CDR3 spells CASSYSSTGGGSEAFF. The CDR3, as DNA: TGTGCCAGCAGTTACTCCTCGACAGGGGGGGGCTCTGAAGCTTTCTTT. This rearrangement joins TRBV6-6 to TRBJ1-1, with 9 bases matching TRBD1. Trimming at V came to 0 bases and at J to 6 bases, leaving 8 bases not matched to a gene. The CDR3 spans 16 residues. Looked up from germline, CDR1 is MNHNY and CDR2 is SVGAGI (reference sequence).

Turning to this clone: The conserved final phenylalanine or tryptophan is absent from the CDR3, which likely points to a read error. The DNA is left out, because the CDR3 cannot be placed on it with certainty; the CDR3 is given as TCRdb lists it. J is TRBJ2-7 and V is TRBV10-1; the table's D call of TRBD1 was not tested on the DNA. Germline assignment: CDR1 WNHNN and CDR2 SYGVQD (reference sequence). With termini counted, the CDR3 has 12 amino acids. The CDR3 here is CASSSGTGAPKI.

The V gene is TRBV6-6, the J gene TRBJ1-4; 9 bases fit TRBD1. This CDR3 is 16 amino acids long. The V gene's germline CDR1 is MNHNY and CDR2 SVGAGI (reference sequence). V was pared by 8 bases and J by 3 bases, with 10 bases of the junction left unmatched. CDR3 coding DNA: TGTGCCAGCGGATACGTACAGGGGGCATCTAATGAAAAACTGTTTTTT. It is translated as CASGYVQGASNEKLFF.

The CDR3 bases are TGTGCCAGCAGCATCTCAGGGGGCCCACCTAATGAAAAACTGTTTTTT. It yields the protein CASSISGGPPNEKLFF. V and J are TRBV11-2 and TRBJ1-4; 8 bases align to TRBD1. Germline CDR1 SGHAT, CDR2 FQNNGV. The CDR3 is made up of 16 amino acids. J gave up 3 bases and V 5 bases, and 8 bases lay outside the gene matches.

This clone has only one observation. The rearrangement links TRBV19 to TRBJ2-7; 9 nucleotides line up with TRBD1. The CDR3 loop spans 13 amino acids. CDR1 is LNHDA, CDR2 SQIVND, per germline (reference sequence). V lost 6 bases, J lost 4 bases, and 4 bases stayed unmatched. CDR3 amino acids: CASSTTGGYEQYF. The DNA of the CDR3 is TGTGCCAGTAGCACGACAGGGGGATACGAGCAGTACTTC. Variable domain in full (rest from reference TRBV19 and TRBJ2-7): DGGITQSPKYLFRKEGQNVTLSCEQNLNHDAMYWYRQDPGQGLRLIYYSQIVNDFQKGDIAEGYSVSREKKESFPLTVTSAQKNPTAFYLCASSTTGGYEQYFGPGTRLTVT.

CDR3 protein: CASSLGSGGRTEAFF. CDR3 sequence (DNA): TGTGCCAGCAGCTTAGGCTCCGGAGGGAGGACTGAAGCTTTCTTT. This rearrangement joins TRBV11-2 to TRBJ1-1; unclear D gene. CDR3 size: 15 residues. The V end lost 1 base, the J end lost 5 bases, and 14 bases lay between the germline ends. Germline CDR1 and CDR2: SGHAT and FQNNGV.

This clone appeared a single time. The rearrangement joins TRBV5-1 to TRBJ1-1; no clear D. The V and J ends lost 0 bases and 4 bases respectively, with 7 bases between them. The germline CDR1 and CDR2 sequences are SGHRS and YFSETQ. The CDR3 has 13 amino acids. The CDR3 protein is CASSLGAPTEAFF. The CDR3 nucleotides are TGCGCCAGCAGCTTGGGGGCTCCCACTGAAGCTTTCTTT.

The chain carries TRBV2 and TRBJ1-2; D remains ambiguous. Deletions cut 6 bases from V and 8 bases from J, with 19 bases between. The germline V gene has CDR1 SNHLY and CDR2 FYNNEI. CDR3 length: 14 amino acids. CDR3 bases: TGTGCCAGCAGCGGACTCGTCCCTTACGTAGGCTACACCTTC. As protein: CASSGLVPYVGYTF.

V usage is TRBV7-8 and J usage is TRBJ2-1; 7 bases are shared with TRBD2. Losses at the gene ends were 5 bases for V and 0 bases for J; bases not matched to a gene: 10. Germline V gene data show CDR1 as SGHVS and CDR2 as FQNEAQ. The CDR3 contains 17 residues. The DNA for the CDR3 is TGTGCCAGCAGCCCTGGACCTAGCGGAGACTCCTACAATGAGCAGTTCTTC. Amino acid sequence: CASSPGPSGDSYNEQFF.

The CDR3 loop reads CASSGGGGQPQHF. In DNA form, the CDR3 reads TGCGCCAGCAGCGGAGGGGGGGGCCAGCCCCAGCATTTT. The chain carries TRBV5-1 and TRBJ1-5, with a weak D call TRBD1 (6 bases). The CDR3 is 13 amino acids. The V end lost 4 bases, the J end lost 7 bases, and 12 bases lay between the germline ends. Germline CDR1 is SGHRS and CDR2 is YFSETQ.

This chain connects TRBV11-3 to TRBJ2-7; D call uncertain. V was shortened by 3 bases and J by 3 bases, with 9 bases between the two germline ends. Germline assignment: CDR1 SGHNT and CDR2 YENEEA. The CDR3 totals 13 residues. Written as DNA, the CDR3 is TGTGCCAGCAGCTTCCGGGTTCACTACGAGCAGTACTTC. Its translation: CASSFRVHYEQYF.

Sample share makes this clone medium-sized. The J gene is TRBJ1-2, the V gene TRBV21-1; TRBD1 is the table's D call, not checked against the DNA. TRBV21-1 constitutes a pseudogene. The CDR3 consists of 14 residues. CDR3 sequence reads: CASSKEGHNYGYTF. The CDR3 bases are TGTGCCAGCAGCAAAGAGGGACATAACTATGGCTACACCTTC.

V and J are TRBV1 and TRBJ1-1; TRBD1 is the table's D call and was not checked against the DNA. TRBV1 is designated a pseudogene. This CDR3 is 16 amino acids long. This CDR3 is CTKDQKGTGGHTEAFF. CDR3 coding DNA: TGCACCAAAGACCAAAAGGGGACAGGGGGTCACACTGAAGCTTTCTTT.

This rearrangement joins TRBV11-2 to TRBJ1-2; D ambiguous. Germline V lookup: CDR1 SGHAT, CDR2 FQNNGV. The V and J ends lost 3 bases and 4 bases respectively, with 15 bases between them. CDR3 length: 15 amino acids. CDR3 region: CASSFGLYFPYGYTF. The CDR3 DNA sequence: TGTGCCAGCAGCTTCGGACTTTACTTTCCCTATGGCTACACCTTC.

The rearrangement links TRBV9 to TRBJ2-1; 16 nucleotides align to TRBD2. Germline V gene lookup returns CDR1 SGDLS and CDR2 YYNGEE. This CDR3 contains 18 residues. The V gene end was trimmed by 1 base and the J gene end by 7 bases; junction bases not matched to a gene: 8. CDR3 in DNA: TGTGCCAGCAGCGTAACCGGGACTAGCGGGAGGGTTAGAAATGAGCAGTTCTTC. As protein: CASSVTGTSGRVRNEQFF.

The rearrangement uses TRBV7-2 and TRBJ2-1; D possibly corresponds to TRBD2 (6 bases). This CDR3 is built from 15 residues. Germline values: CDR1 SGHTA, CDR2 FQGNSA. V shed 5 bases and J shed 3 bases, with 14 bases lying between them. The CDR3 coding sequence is TGTGCCAGCAGCCCCTGGGGCGGGGACTACAATGAGCAGTTCTTC. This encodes CASSPWGGDYNEQFF.

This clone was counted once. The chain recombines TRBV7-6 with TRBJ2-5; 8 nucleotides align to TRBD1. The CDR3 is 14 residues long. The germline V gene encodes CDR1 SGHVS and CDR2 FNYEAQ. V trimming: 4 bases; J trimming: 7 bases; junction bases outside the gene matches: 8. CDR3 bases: TGTGCCAGCAGCTCGACAGGGGCCCAGCCGACCCAGTACTTC. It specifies CASSSTGAQPTQYF.

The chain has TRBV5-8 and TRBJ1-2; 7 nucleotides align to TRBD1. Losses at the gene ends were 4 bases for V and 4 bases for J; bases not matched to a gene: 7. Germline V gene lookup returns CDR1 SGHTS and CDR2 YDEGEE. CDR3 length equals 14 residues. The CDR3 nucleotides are TGTGCCAGCAGCCCGGTCGACAGGGCCTATGGCTACACCTTC. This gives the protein CASSPVDRAYGYTF.

The DNA for the CDR3 is TGTGCCAGCAGCCGAAGACTAGCGGGAATGGCCAAAAACATTCAGTACTTC. Protein: CASSRRLAGMAKNIQYF. The chain carries TRBV5-4 and TRBJ2-4; 11 bases line up with TRBD2. The CDR3 is 17 amino acids. CDR1 is SGHNT, CDR2 YYREEE, per germline (reference sequence). V lost 4 bases, J lost 1 base, and 7 bases stayed unmatched.

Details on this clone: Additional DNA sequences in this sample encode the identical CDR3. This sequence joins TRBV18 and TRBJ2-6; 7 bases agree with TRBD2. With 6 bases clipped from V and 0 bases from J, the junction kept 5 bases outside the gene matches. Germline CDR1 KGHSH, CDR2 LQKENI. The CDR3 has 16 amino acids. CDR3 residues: CASSISGASGANVLTF. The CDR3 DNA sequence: TGTGCCAGCTCTATCAGCGGGGCCTCTGGGGCCAACGTCCTGACTTTC.

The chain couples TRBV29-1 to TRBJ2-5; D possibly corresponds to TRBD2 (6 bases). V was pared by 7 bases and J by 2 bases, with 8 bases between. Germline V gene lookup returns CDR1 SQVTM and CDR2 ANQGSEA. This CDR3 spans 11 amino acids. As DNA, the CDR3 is TGCAGCGGCCTAGCGCAAGAGACCCAGTACTTC. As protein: CSGLAQETQYF. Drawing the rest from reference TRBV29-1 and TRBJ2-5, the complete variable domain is SAVISQKPSRDICQRGTSLTIQCQVDSQVTMMFWYRQQPGQSLTLIATANQGSEATYESGFVIDKFPISRPNLTFSTLTVSNMSPEDSSIYLCSGLAQETQYFGPGTRLLVL.